The rows below give T cell receptor beta chains drawn from one sample of a study of cytomegalovirus exposure and HLA in healthy donors. Assay used: immunoSEQ multiplex PCR; TCRdb lists only in-frame clones, some missing. The sample yields 50,000 or so clones, around nine tenths seen once. The sequencing input was PBMCs. Source of these receptors: a woman aged 25-40 years in good health and CMV-seronegative. Both conserved end residues are part of each CDR3. D genes are given only for firm matches. Size is stated for part of the rows, as once, few or many counts, or as a class when the clone is expanded.

d_call: TRBD1; v_call: TRBV6-1; j_call: TRBJ1-3; clone_size: -; cdr3_nt: TGTGCCAGCAGTGTCTCACGACAGGGGGCAACGGGAAACACCATATATTTT; cdr3_aa: CASSVSRQGATGNTIYF
d_call: TRBD1; v_call: TRBV19; j_call: TRBJ2-1; clone_size: -; cdr3_nt: TGTGCCAGTAGTAGGGCCCCCAGGGGGACCTACAATGAGCAGTTCTTC; cdr3_aa: CASSRAPRGTYNEQFF
d_call: TRBD2; v_call: TRBV27; j_call: TRBJ2-7; clone_size: -; cdr3_nt: TGTGCCAGCAGTTTAAAACCCCCTAGCGGGGGTTCCTACGAGCAGTACTTC; cdr3_aa: CASSLKPPSGGSYEQYF
d_call: TRBD1; v_call: TRBV7-6; j_call: TRBJ1-2; clone_size: -; cdr3_nt: TGTGCCAGCAGCTTAGAGGTGGTACAGGGGGCTTATGGCTACACCTTC; cdr3_aa: CASSLEVVQGAYGYTF
d_call: TRBD1; v_call: TRBV27; j_call: TRBJ1-3; clone_size: -; cdr3_nt: TGTGCCAGCAGTCCCCGGGGACAGGGGAGGGACACCATATATTTT; cdr3_aa: CASSPRGQGRDTIYF
d_call: TRBD1; v_call: TRBV4-2; j_call: TRBJ1-2; clone_size: -; cdr3_nt: TGTGCCAGCGGGGGTGAGGGGGCCAAGCCGTGGTATGGCTACACCTTC; cdr3_aa: CASGGEGAKPWYGYTF
d_call: -; v_call: TRBV13; j_call: TRBJ1-2; clone_size: -; cdr3_nt: TGTGCCAGCAGCTTCAGGGGAAGAAATGGCTACACCTTC; cdr3_aa: CASSFRGRNGYTF
d_call: TRBD2; v_call: TRBV2; j_call: TRBJ2-1; clone_size: -; cdr3_nt: TGTGCCAGCAGCCAAAGAAGCGGGAGCTCCTACAATGAGCAGTTCTTC; cdr3_aa: CASSQRSGSSYNEQFF
d_call: TRBD1; v_call: TRBV6-4; j_call: TRBJ1-1; clone_size: -; cdr3_nt: TGTGCCAGCAGCCCCGGGACAGGTGACAGAGCTTTCTTT; cdr3_aa: CASSPGTGDRAFF
d_call: -; v_call: TRBV9; j_call: TRBJ1-2; clone_size: -; cdr3_nt: TGTGCCAGCAGCGTAGGACGGGAGAACTATGGCTACACCTTC; cdr3_aa: CASSVGRENYGYTF
d_call: -; v_call: TRBV30; j_call: TRBJ2-2; clone_size: -; cdr3_nt: TGTGCCTGGGGAGCCCCCCAGGGCCGCAAAAACACCGGGGAGCTGTTTTTT; cdr3_aa: CAWGAPQGRKNTGELFF
d_call: TRBD1; v_call: TRBV5-4; j_call: TRBJ1-2; clone_size: -; cdr3_nt: TGTGCCAGCAGCTCGACAGGGCGCTATGGCTACACCTTC; cdr3_aa: CASSSTGRYGYTF
d_call: -; v_call: TRBV6-5; j_call: TRBJ2-3; clone_size: once; cdr3_nt: TGTGCCAGCAGTTACGGGCTAAACACAGATACGCAGTATTTT; cdr3_aa: CASSYGLNTDTQYF
d_call: -; v_call: TRBV28; j_call: TRBJ1-5; clone_size: few; cdr3_nt: TGTGCCAGCAGCCGCCCAGGGGTCAATCAGCCCCAGCATTTT; cdr3_aa: CASSRPGVNQPQHF
d_call: TRBD1; v_call: TRBV7-2; j_call: TRBJ1-2; clone_size: once; cdr3_nt: TGTGCCAGCAGCGCATACATCGAGACAGGGACAGGCTACACCTTC; cdr3_aa: CASSAYIETGTGYTF
d_call: TRBD2; v_call: TRBV7-3; j_call: TRBJ2-1; clone_size: -; cdr3_nt: TGTGCCAGCAGCTTAGGGACTAGCGGGAGATACTACAATGAGCAGTTCTTC; cdr3_aa: CASSLGTSGRYYNEQFF
d_call: TRBD1; v_call: TRBV7-3; j_call: TRBJ2-5; clone_size: few; cdr3_nt: TGTGCCAGCAGCCTACAGGGGGCCTTGGAGACCCAGTACTTC; cdr3_aa: CASSLQGALETQYF
d_call: -; v_call: TRBV4-2; j_call: TRBJ1-1; clone_size: once; cdr3_nt: TGTGCCAGCAGCCAAGCCGAGACAGAATACACTGAAGCTTTCTTT; cdr3_aa: CASSQAETEYTEAFF
d_call: -; v_call: TRBV19; j_call: TRBJ2-1; clone_size: -; cdr3_nt: TGTGCCAGTAGTACTCTGAATGAGCAGTTCTTC; cdr3_aa: CASSTLNEQFF
d_call: TRBD1; v_call: TRBV5-1; j_call: TRBJ1-2; clone_size: -; cdr3_nt: TGCGCCAGCAGCTTAGGGGACAGTGACTATGGCTACACCTTC; cdr3_aa: CASSLGDSDYGYTF
d_call: -; v_call: TRBV6-5; j_call: TRBJ1-1; clone_size: -; cdr3_nt: TGTGCCACCAAGAACAGGGTGATCACTGAAGCTTTCTTT; cdr3_aa: CATKNRVITEAFF
d_call: TRBD2; v_call: TRBV7-9; j_call: TRBJ2-6; clone_size: -; cdr3_nt: TGTGCCAGCAGCTTAGGGACTAGCGGGAGGAGAGCTGGGGCCAACGTCCTGACTTTC; cdr3_aa: CASSLGTSGRRAGANVLTF
d_call: -; v_call: TRBV28; j_call: TRBJ1-1; clone_size: -; cdr3_nt: TGTGCCAGCAGTTTAAACATGAACACTGAAGCTTTCTTT; cdr3_aa: CASSLNMNTEAFF
d_call: -; v_call: TRBV28; j_call: TRBJ2-7; clone_size: -; cdr3_nt: TGTGCCAGCAGCAGCCGGCCCAGGGAGCAGTACTTC; cdr3_aa: CASSSRPREQYF
d_call: -; v_call: TRBV27; j_call: TRBJ2-7; clone_size: -; cdr3_nt: TGTGCCAGCAGTTCTTTTCTCCGGGAGAGTCCCCACGAGCAGTACTTC; cdr3_aa: CASSSFLRESPHEQYF
d_call: TRBD1; v_call: TRBV6-5; j_call: TRBJ1-1; clone_size: -; cdr3_nt: TGTGCCAGCAGTTTACTCAGGGGGCAAGAGGTTGAAGCTTTCTTT; cdr3_aa: CASSLLRGQEVEAFF
d_call: -; v_call: TRBV14; j_call: TRBJ1-1; clone_size: -; cdr3_nt: TGTGCCAGCAACAGAGTGGGGCAGGGGACTGAAGCTTTCTTT; cdr3_aa: CASNRVGQGTEAFF
d_call: -; v_call: TRBV6-1; j_call: TRBJ1-2; clone_size: -; cdr3_nt: TGTGCCAGCAGTGACCAGGCCGGCTACACCTTC; cdr3_aa: CASSDQAGYTF
d_call: TRBD1; v_call: TRBV6-6; j_call: TRBJ1-1; clone_size: -; cdr3_nt: TGTGCCAGCAGTCCACCGAGGGCAGGGGGCGAATCTTTCTTT; cdr3_aa: CASSPPRAGGESFF
d_call: TRBD1; v_call: TRBV5-1; j_call: TRBJ1-1; clone_size: -; cdr3_nt: TGCGCCAGCAGCCGCCGAGGACAGGGGCAAACTGAAGCTTTCTTT; cdr3_aa: CASSRRGQGQTEAFF
d_call: TRBD2; v_call: TRBV7-2; j_call: TRBJ2-7; clone_size: -; cdr3_nt: TGTGCCAGCAGGTACACTAGCGGCTCCTACGAGCAGTACTTC; cdr3_aa: CASRYTSGSYEQYF
d_call: TRBD2; v_call: TRBV18; j_call: TRBJ2-1; clone_size: -; cdr3_nt: TGTGCCAGCTCACCACGGACTAGCGGTAGCTCCTACAATGAGCAGTTCTTC; cdr3_aa: CASSPRTSGSSYNEQFF
d_call: -; v_call: TRBV5-6; j_call: TRBJ1-2; clone_size: -; cdr3_nt: TGTGCCAGCAGCTCCTGGACACCCAACTATGGCTACACCTTC; cdr3_aa: CASSSWTPNYGYTF
d_call: -; v_call: TRBV7-9; j_call: TRBJ2-5; clone_size: -; cdr3_nt: TGTGCCAGCAGCTACAGAGTCCAAGAGACCCAGTACTTC; cdr3_aa: CASSYRVQETQYF
d_call: TRBD2; v_call: TRBV11-1; j_call: TRBJ2-3; clone_size: once; cdr3_nt: TGTGCCAGCAGCTCGTCATGGACTAGCGGGGGGGATACGCAGTATTTT; cdr3_aa: CASSSSWTSGGDTQYF
d_call: -; v_call: TRBV4-1; j_call: TRBJ2-2; clone_size: -; cdr3_nt: TGCGCCAGCAGCTTAACTTCACCCGGGAGCGGGGAGCTGTTTTTT; cdr3_aa: CASSLTSPGSGELFF
d_call: -; v_call: TRBV18; j_call: TRBJ1-2; clone_size: once; cdr3_nt: TGTGCCAGCTCACCGGGCCCCACCTCATCCGGTGGCTACACCTTC; cdr3_aa: CASSPGPTSSGGYTF
d_call: -; v_call: TRBV18; j_call: TRBJ1-2; clone_size: once; cdr3_nt: TGTGCCAGCTCACCACTTCGGACTGACGGCTACACCTTC; cdr3_aa: CASSPLRTDGYTF
d_call: TRBD1; v_call: TRBV2; j_call: TRBJ2-3; clone_size: -; cdr3_nt: TGTGCCAGCAAGAACCAGGGGGTAGCAGCAGATACGCAGTATTTT; cdr3_aa: CASKNQGVAADTQYF
d_call: -; v_call: TRBV14; j_call: TRBJ1-4; clone_size: few; cdr3_nt: TGTGCCAGCAGAAGGGACTTCAATGAAAAACTGTTTTTT; cdr3_aa: CASRRDFNEKLFF
d_call: -; v_call: TRBV19; j_call: TRBJ2-5; clone_size: -; cdr3_nt: TGTGCCAGTAGTAAGTGGGGCCCACAACAAGAGACCCAGTACTTC; cdr3_aa: CASSKWGPQQETQYF
d_call: TRBD2; v_call: TRBV9; j_call: TRBJ2-1; clone_size: once; cdr3_nt: TGTGCCAGCAGCGTAGAGGCCCAGCGGGAGGGCCTTTTGCATGAGCAGTTCTTC; cdr3_aa: CASSVEAQREGLLHEQFF
d_call: TRBD2; v_call: TRBV5-4; j_call: TRBJ2-7; clone_size: -; cdr3_nt: TGTGCCAGCAGCTTGCCTAGCGGGAGTAATGAGCAGTACTTC; cdr3_aa: CASSLPSGSNEQYF
d_call: TRBD1; v_call: TRBV7-3; j_call: TRBJ2-2; clone_size: -; cdr3_nt: TGTGCCAGCGGACAGGGGGCGACCACCGGGGAGCTGTTTTTT; cdr3_aa: CASGQGATTGELFF
d_call: -; v_call: TRBV4-3; j_call: TRBJ2-5; clone_size: -; cdr3_nt: TGCGCCAGCAGAGAGGTCGGCCCTATCGGAGGGGAAGAGACCCAGTACTTC; cdr3_aa: CASREVGPIGGEETQYF
d_call: -; v_call: TRBV29-1; j_call: TRBJ2-1; clone_size: -; cdr3_nt: TGCAGCTACCGGGAGTTAAAGGACGCTGAGCAGTTCTTC; cdr3_aa: CSYRELKDAEQFF
d_call: -; v_call: TRBV7-2; j_call: TRBJ2-1; clone_size: -; cdr3_nt: TGTGCCAGCAGCTTTTTGTGGTCTAGCGCGTACAATGAGCAGTTCTTC; cdr3_aa: CASSFLWSSAYNEQFF
d_call: -; v_call: TRBV27; j_call: TRBJ1-1; clone_size: few; cdr3_nt: TGTGCCAGCAGTTTATTTCCCGCTCAACGAGGGACTGAAGCTTTCTTT; cdr3_aa: CASSLFPAQRGTEAFF
d_call: TRBD1; v_call: TRBV11-1; j_call: TRBJ2-7; clone_size: few; cdr3_nt: TGTGCCAGCGGCGGGCCCAGGGGGGAGCAGTACTTC; cdr3_aa: CASGGPRGEQYF
d_call: -; v_call: TRBV5-8; j_call: TRBJ1-5; clone_size: once; cdr3_nt: TGTGCCAGCAGCCTGGATGGACAGACCCATCAGCCCCAGCATTTT; cdr3_aa: CASSLDGQTHQPQHF
d_call: TRBD2; v_call: TRBV27; j_call: TRBJ2-1; clone_size: once; cdr3_nt: TGTGCCAGCAGTTTCGCGGGAGGATACAATGAGCAGTTCTTC; cdr3_aa: CASSFAGGYNEQFF
d_call: TRBD2; v_call: TRBV11-2; j_call: TRBJ2-1; clone_size: -; cdr3_nt: TGTGCCAGCAGCTTTAGCGGGAGTACCTACAATGAGCAGTTCTTC; cdr3_aa: CASSFSGSTYNEQFF
d_call: -; v_call: TRBV10-3; j_call: TRBJ2-7; clone_size: once; cdr3_nt: TGTGCCATCAAGGTAGCGGACTCCTACGAGCAGTACTTC; cdr3_aa: CAIKVADSYEQYF